This T cell receptor (beta chain) was found in a study of cytotoxic CD8 clonotypes in ibrutinib-treated CLL. The wider study: Included were 11 relapsed/refractory and roughly 15 treatment-naive patients, of whom 17 were IGHV unmutated. Study-wide results and limits: Clonality (at baseline) was higher than in age-matched healthy donors and tracked circulating CD8+ T-cell counts.

Genomic DNA for TCR beta libraries, around 2 micrograms, came from cryopreserved PBMCs. CDR1 LGHNA and CDR2 YSLEER come from the germline V gene. V lost 2 bases, J lost 5 bases, and 11 bases lay in between. The CDR3 has 14 amino acids. This clone has more than one count but fewer than ten. The antigen is undetermined. Depths of 1 in 200,000 to 1 in 1 million T cells were the sequencing target. Using immunoSEQ multiplex PCR, the repertoire was profiled, and TCRdb retains in-frame clones only, with some absent. The sample includes approximately 320,000 clones, 60% to 80% of them seen just once. Sequencing was performed on PBMCs, taken after 36 months of ibrutinib treatment. The V and J genes are TRBV4-3 and TRBJ2-3; possible D gene TRBD2, 5 bases. This sequence was found in a human donor with chronic lymphocytic leukemia. The CDR3 nucleotides are TGCGCCAGCAGCCAAATCCTCCGGGGAGATACGCAGTATTTT. It yields the protein CASSQILRGDTQYF.